Each of the 24 T cell receptor beta chains below was sequenced from the same sample in a study of blood T cell repertoires in COVID-19. The assay was immunoSEQ multiplex PCR, and TCRdb's table has in-frame clones only and misses some. The sample carries 300,000 or so clones, around four fifths recorded once. Sequencing used peripheral blood. The receptors stem from a woman aged 50 to 60 with active or convalescent COVID-19.

This sequence joins TRBV20-1 and TRBJ1-2; TRBD1 is a possible D gene (5 bases). Germline-derived CDR1 and CDR2 are DFQATT and SNEGSKA (reference sequence). Trimming removed 2 bases at V and 8 bases at J, with 6 bases between. CDR3 size: 10 residues. In nucleotides, the CDR3 is TGCAGTGCTAGACAGGGAGGCTACACCTTC. Protein sequence: CSARQGGYTF.

This chain joins TRBV4-1 and TRBJ2-7; the match to TRBD2 covers 12 bases. CDR3 length: 16 residues. Germline CDR1 is MGHRA and CDR2 is YSYEKL. Unmatched junction bases numbered 6, after V lost 3 bases and J lost 3 bases. CDR3 coding DNA: TGCGCCAGCAGCCACGCATCGGGACTAGCGGGCTACGAGCAGTACTTC. Encoded protein: CASSHASGLAGYEQYF.

The rearrangement joins TRBV2 to TRBJ2-1, with 9 bases identical to TRBD2. The germline V gene encodes CDR1 SNHLY and CDR2 FYNNEI. V lost 6 bases to trimming and J lost 0 bases; unmatched junction nucleotides: 12. The CDR3 loop spans 18 amino acids. The CDR3 loop reads CASRGLAGSAVSYNEQFF. In nucleotides, the CDR3 is TGTGCCAGCAGGGGCCTAGCGGGGAGCGCCGTCTCCTACAATGAGCAGTTCTTC.

This clone has just one count. This chain connects TRBV19 to TRBJ1-2; D is unclear. The V end lost 4 bases, the J end lost 10 bases, and 16 bases lay between the germline ends. Germline CDR1 and CDR2: LNHDA and SQIVND (reference sequence). The CDR3 consists of 13 residues. CDR3 sequence: CASSTAPGRTYTF. The CDR3 bases are TGTGCCAGTAGTACCGCCCCGGGTAGAACCTACACCTTC.

This clone was observed once. The chain links TRBV7-9 to TRBJ1-1, with 7 bases matching TRBD1. Germline V CDR1 and CDR2: SEHNR, FQNEAQ (reference sequence). This CDR3 comprises 14 residues. Germline trimming cut 1 base from V and 4 bases from J; bases unmatched to any gene: 3. The CDR3 protein is CASSLDRGGTEAFF. DNA for the CDR3: TGTGCCAGCAGCTTAGACAGGGGTGGCACTGAAGCTTTCTTT. The whole variable domain, filled in from reference TRBV7-9 and TRBJ1-1, reads DTGVSQNPRHKITKRGQNVTFRCDPISEHNRLYWYRQTLGQGPEFLTYFQNEAQLEKSRLLSDRFSAERPKGSFSTLEIQRTEQGDSAMYLCASSLDRGGTEAFFGQGTRLTVV.

The V and J genes are TRBV28 and TRBJ1-6; D is unclear. Germline CDR1 MDHEN, CDR2 SYDVKM. The CDR3 is 14 residues long. The ends were cut back, 6 bases at V and 0 bases at J, with 6 bases in the middle. The CDR3 DNA reads as TGTGCCAGCAGGGTGAGCTCCTATAATTCACCCCTCCACTTT. This codes for CASRVSSYNSPLHF. Full variable domain (remainder filled in from reference TRBV28 and TRBJ1-6): DVKVTQSSRYLVKRTGEKVFLECVQDMDHENMFWYRQDPGLGLRLIYFSYDVKMKEKGDIPEGYSVSREKKERFSLILESASTNQTSMYLCASRVSSYNSPLHFGNGTRLTVT.

This chain uses TRBV28 with TRBJ1-1; 8 bases are shared with TRBD1. The germline V gene has CDR1 MDHEN and CDR2 SYDVKM. CDR3 length equals 16 residues. V was pared by 5 bases and J by 1 base, with 9 bases of the junction left unmatched. CDR3 loop: CASSRWTGPSNTEAFF. The DNA of the CDR3 is TGTGCCAGCAGTCGCTGGACAGGGCCCTCGAACACTGAAGCTTTCTTT. Complete variable domain (other parts from reference TRBV28 and TRBJ1-1): DVKVTQSSRYLVKRTGEKVFLECVQDMDHENMFWYRQDPGLGLRLIYFSYDVKMKEKGDIPEGYSVSREKKERFSLILESASTNQTSMYLCASSRWTGPSNTEAFFGQGTRLTVV.

This sequence joins TRBV9 and TRBJ2-5; 9 bases match TRBD2. The germline V gene has CDR1 SGDLS and CDR2 YYNGEE. The CDR3 has 15 residues. The J segment lost 2 bases and the V segment lost 0 bases, leaving 2 bases of the junction unmatched. The DNA for the CDR3 is TGTGCCAGCAGCGTAGCGGCGGGAGGGCAAGAGACCCAGTACTTC. Encoded protein: CASSVAAGGQETQYF.

V and J are TRBV6-5 and TRBJ1-4; a possible D gene is TRBD1 (6 bases). The V gene lost 2 bases and the J gene lost 5 bases, with 9 bases spanning the gap. The CDR3 is 14 amino acids. Germline V gene lookup returns CDR1 MNHEY and CDR2 SVGAGI. The CDR3 coding sequence is TGTGCCAGCAGTTACAGGGGACAAAATGAAAAACTGTTTTTT. Protein product: CASSYRGQNEKLFF.

The count of this clone is one. The chain joins TRBV30 to TRBJ2-3; a possible D gene is TRBD2 (5 bases). The CDR3 loop spans 16 amino acids. Trimming removed 3 bases at V and 2 bases at J, with 18 bases between. CDR1 and CDR2 (germline): GTSNPN, SVGIG (reference sequence). CDR3 sequence (DNA): TGTGCCTGGAGCGGGGAACCAACTTACACCACAGATACGCAGTATTTT. Its translation is CAWSGEPTYTTDTQYF. Variable domain in full (rest from reference TRBV30 and TRBJ2-3): SQTIHQWPATLVQPVGSPLSLECTVEGTSNPNLYWYRQAAGRGLQLLFYSVGIGQISSEVPQNLSASRPQDRQFILSSKKLLLSDSGFYLCAWSGEPTYTTDTQYFGPGTRLTVL.

The J gene is TRBJ2-7, the V gene TRBV27; 11 bases agree with TRBD2. Germline V CDR1 and CDR2: MNHEY, SMNVEV (reference sequence). J was trimmed by 7 bases and V by 8 bases; bases with no gene match: 7. The CDR3 extends over 13 amino acids. In nucleotides, the CDR3 is TGTGCCAGCGCCCTGGGACTAGCGGAAGAGCAGTACTTC. This translates into CASALGLAEEQYF.

This clone turned up a few times. The J gene is TRBJ2-1, the V gene TRBV9; D is perhaps TRBD2 (5 bases). Germline CDR1 and CDR2: SGDLS and YYNGEE. V was trimmed by 0 bases and J by 12 bases, leaving 16 bases between them. The CDR3 covers 14 residues. The CDR3 protein is CASSVGARLEGQFF. CDR3 coding DNA: TGTGCCAGCAGCGTAGGAGCCCGTTTAGAGGGGCAGTTCTTC. Drawing the rest from reference TRBV9 and TRBJ2-1, the complete variable domain is DSGVTQTPKHLITATGQRVTLRCSPRSGDLSVYWYQQSLDQGLQFLIQYYNGEERAKGNILERFSAQQFPDLHSELNLSSLELGDSALYFCASSVGARLEGQFFGPGTRLTVL.

The chain carries TRBV11-2 and TRBJ2-7; 8 bases fit TRBD2. Per germline, CDR1 SGHAT and CDR2 FQNNGV. Losses at the gene ends were 5 bases for V and 4 bases for J; bases not matched to a gene: 10. The CDR3 spans 15 residues. In DNA form, the CDR3 reads TGTGCCAGCAGCCCGGGACTAGGAGGTATATACGAGCAGTACTTC. As protein: CASSPGLGGIYEQYF.

The chain links TRBV28 to TRBJ2-7; 8 bases are a match to TRBD1. After removal of 5 bases from V and 4 bases from J, the junction contained 4 bases not matched to a gene. This CDR3 has 13 residues. Germline V gives CDR1 MDHEN, CDR2 SYDVKM. CDR3 sequence reads: CASSHQGAYEQYF. The CDR3 coding sequence is TGTGCCAGCAGTCACCAGGGGGCGTACGAGCAGTACTTC.

The V and J genes are TRBV5-4 and TRBJ2-2, with 11 bases that match TRBD2. This CDR3 is built from 17 residues. The germline V gene encodes CDR1 SGHNT and CDR2 YYREEE (reference sequence). The V and J ends lost 0 bases and 5 bases, in that order; junction bases with no gene match: 6. The CDR3 DNA reads as TGTGCCAGCAGCTTGGCCGCTAGCGGGAGGAAGACCGGGGAGCTGTTTTTT. Amino acids: CASSLAASGRKTGELFF.

The chain combines TRBV6-5 with TRBJ2-1; 11 nucleotides align to TRBD1. Germline assignment: CDR1 MNHEY and CDR2 SVGAGI. The CDR3 spans 16 residues. Losses at the gene ends were 4 bases for V and 6 bases for J; bases not matched to a gene: 8. CDR3 in DNA: TGTGCCAGCAGTTTTACCGGGACAGGGGGTCGCAATGAGCAGTTCTTC. Translation gives CASSFTGTGGRNEQFF.

The rearrangement joins TRBV5-1 to TRBJ1-3; D uncertain. Germline V lookup: CDR1 SGHRS, CDR2 YFSETQ. This CDR3 has 15 residues. The germline V and J ends were trimmed by 3 bases and 2 bases, with 12 bases remaining between them. CDR3 bases: TGCGCCAGCAGCTATTCTGGGGAGACTGGAAACACCATATATTTT. This codes for CASSYSGETGNTIYF.

The chain uses TRBV2 and TRBJ2-7, with D possibly being TRBD2 (6 bases). Germline CDR1 is SNHLY and CDR2 is FYNNEI. The germline V and J ends were trimmed by 1 base and 2 bases, with 9 bases remaining between them. The length of the CDR3 is 14 residues. CDR3 residues: CASSEGRGAYEQYF. In DNA, the CDR3 is TGTGCCAGCAGTGAAGGGAGGGGAGCCTACGAGCAGTACTTC.

The count of this clone is one. The chain combines TRBV24-1 with TRBJ2-3, with TRBD2 identical over 11 bases. Trimming took 2 bases from V and 4 from J; bases not matched to a gene: 4. The CDR3 is 16 amino acids. Germline V gene lookup returns CDR1 KGHDR and CDR2 SFDVKD. CDR3 in amino acids: CATSDSTSGSPDTQYF. The CDR3 bases are TGTGCCACCAGTGATTCTACTAGCGGGAGTCCAGATACGCAGTATTTT.

This rearrangement joins TRBV24-1 to TRBJ1-1; 8 bases map to TRBD1. CDR1 is KGHDR and CDR2 is SFDVKD in the germline V gene. The ends lost 4 bases at V and 1 base at J; junction bases unmatched: 4. The CDR3 contains 15 residues. CDR3 in amino acids: CATSDPGQGNTEAFF. The CDR3, as DNA: TGTGCCACCAGTGACCCAGGACAGGGGAACACTGAAGCTTTCTTT.

The chain recombines TRBV12-5 with TRBJ2-1; D might be TRBD2 (6 bases). Germline assignment: CDR1 LGHNT and CDR2 FRNRAP. The CDR3 extends over 15 amino acids. Trimming stripped 5 bases from V and 4 bases from J, with 15 bases between. The CDR3 spells CASGNRDWRYNEQFF. The CDR3 nucleotides are TGTGCTAGTGGTAACCGGGACTGGAGATACAATGAGCAGTTCTTC. Full variable domain (rest looked up from reference TRBV12-5 and TRBJ2-1): DARVTQTPRHKVTEMGQEVTMRCQPILGHNTVFWYRQTMMQGLELLAYFRNRAPLDDSGMPKDRFSAEMPDATLATLKIQPSEPRDSAVYFCASGNRDWRYNEQFFGPGTRLTVL.

The chain has TRBV28 and TRBJ1-2; 7 bases are a match to TRBD1. CDR3 length: 11 residues. Germline-derived CDR1 and CDR2 are MDHEN and SYDVKM. V lost 4 bases to trimming and J lost 8 bases; unmatched junction nucleotides: 1. CDR3 amino acids: CASSSDRGYTF. For the CDR3, the DNA is TGTGCCAGCAGTTCGGACAGGGGCTACACCTTC.

This chain joins TRBV6-2 or TRBV6-3 and TRBJ1-3, with D unclear. Germline CDR1 MNHEY, CDR2 SVGEGT. The V end was cut by 4 bases, the J end by 4 bases, with 8 bases between. This CDR3 comprises 13 residues. This chain's CDR3 is CASSSRLGNTIYF. For the CDR3, the DNA is TGTGCCAGCAGTTCCCGACTCGGAAACACCATATATTTT.

Remarks on this clone: Other DNA sequences in the same sample also yield this CDR3. The rearrangement links TRBV28 to TRBJ1-3; D ambiguous. Trimming removed 3 bases at V and 4 bases at J, with 4 bases between. The CDR3 consists of 12 residues. Germline V gene sequence: CDR1 MDHEN, CDR2 SYDVKM. CDR3 coding DNA: TGTGCCAGCAGTTTCCGGGGAAACACCATATATTTT. It yields the protein CASSFRGNTIYF.